This TCR beta chain appears in the sequencing data of a study of shared clonotypes between healthy human individuals. The V gene end was trimmed by 7 bases and the J gene end by 6 bases; junction bases not matched to a gene: 10. The CDR3 loop spans 13 amino acids. Germline lookup yields CDR1 SQVTM and CDR2 ANQGSEA. Recent vaccinations or acute infections were absent in the healthy HIV-negative adult donors. Measured with immunoSEQ multiplex PCR; TCRdb has only the in-frame clones, and not every one. This table has about 730,000 clones, roughly two thirds appearing once. The TCR was taken from a woman aged 25 to 39 in good health. Sequencing input: memory CD4+ T cells sorted from blood. As for subset: CD45RA-negative fraction. V is TRBV29-1 and J is TRBJ1-2, with 8 bases identical to TRBD1. The CDR3 sequence is CSALGTGTHGYTF. The CDR3 DNA reads as TGCAGCGCGTTGGGGACAGGTACTCATGGCTACACCTTC.